The 16 T cell receptor beta chains presented below share a single source sample, sequenced in a study of blood T cell repertoires in COVID-19. Clones were read by immunoSEQ multiplex PCR, and TCRdb kept only the in-frame ones, dropping some. The table includes approximately 9,600 clones, roughly 85% detected once. Sequenced input: peripheral blood. Receptors originate from a human donor in a cohort sampled during active COVID-19.

The chain combines TRBV30 with TRBJ2-7, with 9 bases that match TRBD2. CDR1 and CDR2 (germline): GTSNPN, SVGIG (reference sequence). The CDR3 has 15 amino acids. With V trimmed by 3 bases and J by 3 bases, 9 bases remained unmatched. CDR3 loop: CAWSPGVSGSYEQYF. Written as DNA, the CDR3 is TGTGCCTGGAGCCCAGGGGTTAGCGGGAGCTACGAGCAGTACTTC.

The rearrangement joins TRBV15 to TRBJ2-3; TRBD2 agrees at 9 bases. Germline CDR1 and CDR2: LNHNV and YYDKDF (reference sequence). This CDR3 comprises 16 residues. V was pared by 1 base and J by 4 bases, with 6 bases of the junction left unmatched. DNA of the CDR3: TGTGCCACCAGCAGAGGGGTAGCGGGAGATGCAGATACGCAGTATTTT. Amino acid sequence: CATSRGVAGDADTQYF.

The rearrangement joins TRBV7-8 to TRBJ2-7, with 7 bases matching TRBD2. The J segment lost 4 bases and the V segment lost 3 bases, leaving 9 bases of the junction unmatched. The CDR3 extends over 15 amino acids. Germline-derived CDR1 and CDR2 are SGHVS and FQNEAQ. The CDR3 DNA reads TGTGCCAGCAGCTTCACTAGCGATCCAAGATACGAGCAGTACTTC. Amino acids: CASSFTSDPRYEQYF.

This clone occurred once. The chain carries TRBV11-1 and TRBJ1-4; no definite D call. This CDR3 region has 14 residues. The V gene's germline CDR1 is SGHAT and CDR2 FQDESV (reference sequence). V was cut by 3 bases and J by 3 bases, with 8 bases left in between. CDR3 loop: CASSFSRSNEKLFF. In DNA form, the CDR3 reads TGTGCCAGCAGCTTCTCCAGGTCTAATGAAAAACTGTTTTTT.

As to this clone: Other DNA sequences within the sample encode an identical CDR3. The chain carries TRBV6-5 and TRBJ1-1, with D uncertain. From germline, CDR1 is MNHEY and CDR2 SVGAGI. The CDR3 length is 14 residues. Trimming removed 0 bases at V and 4 bases at J, with 9 bases between. CDR3 sequence: CASSYSGQGTEAFF. The CDR3 DNA sequence: TGTGCCAGCAGTTACTCTGGGCAAGGCACTGAAGCTTTCTTT.

The rearrangement joins TRBV7-2 to TRBJ1-2; D is undetermined. The germline V and J ends were trimmed by 6 bases and 3 bases, with 11 bases remaining between them. Germline loops: CDR1 SGHTA, CDR2 FQGNSA. This CDR3 has 13 residues. The CDR3 DNA is TGTGCCAGCAGGGACTCGATTGACTATGGCTACACCTTC. This sequence encodes CASRDSIDYGYTF.

This clone was observed a few times. The CDR3 DNA sequence: TGTGCCAGCAGCTTAGAGGCAGCTAGCTCCTACGAGCAGTACTTC. Its protein is CASSLEAASSYEQYF. The rearrangement uses TRBV11-2 and TRBJ2-7; unclear D gene. The length of the CDR3 is 15 residues. Germline V gene data show CDR1 as SGHAT and CDR2 as FQNNGV. Between the trimmed V and J ends, which lost 0 bases and 0 bases, there was a span of 9 bases.

The rearrangement joins TRBV24-1 to TRBJ2-3; the D is unclear. This CDR3 contains 16 residues. Germline CDR1 KGHDR, CDR2 SFDVKD. Between the trimmed V and J ends, which lost 3 bases and 7 bases, there was a span of 19 bases. The CDR3 DNA follows: TGTGCCACCAGTGATCACGAGTCTTCCCCCCTTAATACGCAGTATTTT. Translating it yields CATSDHESSPLNTQYF.

This clone was observed a single time. This chain links TRBV7-6 with TRBJ1-2; D gene ambiguous. Trimming removed 2 bases at V and 7 bases at J, with 14 bases between. This CDR3 region has 14 residues. CDR1 SGHVS and CDR2 FNYEAQ come from the germline V gene. CDR3 protein: CASSLNTGSFGYTF. CDR3 sequence (DNA): TGTGCCAGCAGCTTAAATACTGGGAGTTTTGGCTACACCTTC.

This chain joins TRBV5-1 and TRBJ2-1, with 8 positions matching TRBD2. In germline, CDR1 is SGHRS, CDR2 YFSETQ. The CDR3 is made up of 16 amino acids. V lost 0 bases, J lost 10 bases, and 12 bases stayed unmatched. In DNA, the CDR3 is TGCGCCAGCAGCTTGGAGTCTAGCGGGCTCTTCGGGGAGCAGTTCTTC. This translates into CASSLESSGLFGEQFF. The variable domain in full, completed from reference TRBV5-1 and TRBJ2-1, reads KAGVTQTPRYLIKTRGQQVTLSCSPISGHRSVSWYQQTPGQGLQFLFEYFSETQRNKGNFPGRFSGRQFSNSRSEMNVSTLELGDSALYLCASSLESSGLFGEQFFGPGTRLTVL.

The V and J genes are TRBV27 and TRBJ2-7; 9 nucleotides line up with TRBD1. J gave up 5 bases and V 6 bases, and 5 bases lay outside the gene matches. CDR3 length: 13 residues. The V gene's germline CDR1 is MNHEY and CDR2 SMNVEV (reference sequence). The DNA of the CDR3 is TGTGCCAGCAGGTGGACAGGGGTAAACGAGCAGTACTTC. This gives the protein CASRWTGVNEQYF.

This chain joins TRBV5-6 and TRBJ2-6; TRBD1 matches at 9 bases. Germline-derived CDR1 and CDR2 are SGHDT and YYEEEE. The CDR3 is 19 residues long. V lost 4 bases to trimming and J lost 4 bases; unmatched junction nucleotides: 15. The CDR3 sequence: CASSGAGTGTMSGANVLTF. In DNA form, the CDR3 reads TGTGCCAGCAGCGGCGCCGGGACAGGGACTATGTCAGGGGCCAACGTCCTGACTTTC.

The rearrangement uses TRBV14 and TRBJ1-1; D is uncertain. The CDR3 spans 14 residues. Germline V CDR1 and CDR2: SGHDN, FVKESK. V dropped 3 bases and J dropped 4 bases, with 12 bases sitting between them. This chain's CDR3 is CASSHRVPGTEAFF. CDR3 in DNA: TGTGCCAGCAGCCACCGCGTGCCGGGCACTGAAGCTTTCTTT.

The CDR3 region has the DNA TGTGCCAGCAGCGGGCGGACAGGGGCGGATTCACCCCTCCACTTT. It yields the protein CASSGRTGADSPLHF. V is TRBV5-5 and J is TRBJ1-6; TRBD1 matches 9 bases. The CDR3 extends over 15 amino acids. Unmatched junction bases numbered 7, after V lost 4 bases and J lost 8 bases. Germline CDR1 and CDR2: SGHKS and YYEKEE (reference sequence). The full variable domain, rest sourced from reference TRBV5-5 and TRBJ1-6, is DAGVTQSPTHLIKTRGQQVTLRCSPISGHKSVSWYQQVLGQGPQFIFQYYEKEERGRGNFPDRFSARQFPNYSSELNVNALLLGDSALYLCASSGRTGADSPLHFGNGTRLTVT.

The gene calls are TRBV5-1 and TRBJ2-7; D gene ambiguous. The V gene lost 1 base and the J gene lost 1 base, with 12 bases spanning the gap. Looked up from germline, CDR1 is SGHRS and CDR2 is YFSETQ. This CDR3 has 15 amino acids. CDR3 DNA: TGCGCCAGCAGCTTGCAGCCCCAGGTATCCTACGAGCAGTACTTC. It is translated as CASSLQPQVSYEQYF.

The V and J genes are TRBV19 and TRBJ2-1; the match to TRBD1 covers 9 bases. Losses at the gene ends were 7 bases for V and 5 bases for J; bases not matched to a gene: 9. The CDR3 runs 15 residues. Germline values: CDR1 LNHDA, CDR2 SQIVND (reference sequence). In nucleotides, the CDR3 is TGTGCCAGTAAGGAGGACAGGGGAAACCACAATGAGCAGTTCTTC. As protein: CASKEDRGNHNEQFF.